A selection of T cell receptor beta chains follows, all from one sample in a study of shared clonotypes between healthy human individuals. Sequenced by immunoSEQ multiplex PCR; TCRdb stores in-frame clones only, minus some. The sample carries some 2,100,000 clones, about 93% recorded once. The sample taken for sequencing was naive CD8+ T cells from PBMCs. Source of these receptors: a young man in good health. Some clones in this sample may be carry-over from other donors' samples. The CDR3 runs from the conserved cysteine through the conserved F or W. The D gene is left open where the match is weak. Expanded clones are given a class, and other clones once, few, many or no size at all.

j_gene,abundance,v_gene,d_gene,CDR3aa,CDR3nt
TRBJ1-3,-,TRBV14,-,CASSQGLRAGNTIYF,TGTGCCAGCAGCCAAGGCCTCAGGGCTGGAAACACCATATATTTT
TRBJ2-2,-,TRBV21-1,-,CASNSRGRSLACTGELFF,TGTGCCAGCAATTCCCGAGGGAGAAGTCTAGCGTGCACCGGGGAGCTGTTTTTT
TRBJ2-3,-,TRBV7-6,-,CASSLADRGTDTQYF,TGTGCCAGCAGCTTAGCGGACCGGGGGACAGATACGCAGTATTTT
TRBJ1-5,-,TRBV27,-,CASGALSEGMNQPQHF,TGTGCCAGCGGGGCATTATCAGAGGGTATGAATCAGCCCCAGCATTTT
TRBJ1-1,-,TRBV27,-,CASSVGAGNTEAFF,TGTGCCAGCAGCGTTGGGGCAGGGAACACTGAAGCTTTCTTT
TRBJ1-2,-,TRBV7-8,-,CASSSYWGYTF,TGTGCCAGCAGCTCGTATTGGGGCTACACCTTC
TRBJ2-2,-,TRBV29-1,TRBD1,CSAVDRAGELFF,TGCAGCGCTGTGGACAGGGCCGGGGAGCTGTTTTTT
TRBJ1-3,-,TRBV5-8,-,CASSSRVF,TGTGCCAGCAGCTCCCGCGTTTTT
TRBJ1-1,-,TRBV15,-,CATSRDIEGVNTEAFF,TGTGCCACCAGCAGAGATATAGAGGGGGTGAACACTGAAGCTTTCTTT
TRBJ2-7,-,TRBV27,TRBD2,CASSYQREVYEQYF,TGTGCCAGCAGTTATCAGCGGGAGGTCTACGAGCAGTACTTC
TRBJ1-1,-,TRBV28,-,CASSLYGDLNTEAFF,TGTGCCAGCAGTTTGTACGGGGATCTGAACACTGAAGCTTTCTTT
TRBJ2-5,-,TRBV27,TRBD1,CASSLLGGQGIQTQYF,TGTGCCAGCAGTTTATTGGGGGGACAGGGAATACAGACCCAGTACTTC
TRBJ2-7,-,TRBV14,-,CASSQDPRSSYEQYF,TGTGCCAGCAGCCAAGATCCTCGGAGCTCCTACGAGCAGTACTTC
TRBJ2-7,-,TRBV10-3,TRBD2,CAISEPTGGPDEQYF,TGTGCCATCAGTGAGCCTACGGGAGGGCCTGACGAGCAGTACTTC
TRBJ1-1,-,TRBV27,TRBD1,CASSLRLEQGLMNTEAFF,TGTGCCAGCAGTTTACGATTAGAACAGGGGCTGATGAACACTGAAGCTTTCTTT
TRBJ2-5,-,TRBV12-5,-,CASGLGLIGGETQYF,TGTGCTAGTGGTTTGGGCCTCATTGGGGGAGAGACCCAGTACTTC
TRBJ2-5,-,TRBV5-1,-,CASSFPRDGLQETQYF,TGCGCCAGCAGCTTTCCGCGGGACGGCCTACAAGAGACCCAGTACTTC
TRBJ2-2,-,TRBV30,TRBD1,CACTGQGLYTGELFF,TGTGCCTGCACGGGACAGGGATTGTACACCGGGGAGCTGTTTTTT
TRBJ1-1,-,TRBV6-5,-,CASSRLREANTEAFF,TGTGCCAGCAGTCGTTTGAGAGAGGCGAACACTGAAGCTTTCTTT
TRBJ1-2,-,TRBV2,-,CASSEFRGTPRSDYGYTF,TGTGCCAGCAGTGAATTTCGGGGGACACCCCGGTCGGACTATGGCTACACCTTC
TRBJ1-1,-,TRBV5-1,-,CASSFGQMNTEAFF,TGCGCCAGCAGCTTCGGGCAGATGAACACTGAAGCTTTCTTT
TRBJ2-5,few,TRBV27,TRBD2,CASSSRTSGIPQETQYF,TGTGCCAGCAGTTCCCGGACTAGCGGGATACCCCAAGAGACCCAGTACTTC
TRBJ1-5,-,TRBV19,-,CASSIDRKGGDQPQHF,TGTGCCAGTAGTATAGATCGTAAGGGGGGCGATCAGCCCCAGCATTTT
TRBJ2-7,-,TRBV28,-,CASSSPWRLPQGNSYEQYF,TGTGCCAGCAGTTCACCCTGGAGACTTCCCCAGGGAAACTCCTACGAGCAGTACTTC
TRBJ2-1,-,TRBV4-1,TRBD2,CASSQALAGALNEQFF,TGCGCCAGCAGCCAAGCACTAGCGGGAGCTCTCAATGAGCAGTTCTTC
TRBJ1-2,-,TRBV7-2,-,CASSLGPYRNYGYTF,TGTGCCAGCAGCTTGGGACCTTATAGGAACTATGGCTACACCTTC
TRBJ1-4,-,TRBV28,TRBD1,CASADRRVNEKLFF,TGTGCCAGTGCGGACAGGAGGGTTAATGAAAAACTGTTTTTT
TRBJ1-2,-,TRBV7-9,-,CASSGGEVHGYTF,TGTGCCAGCAGTGGTGGGGAAGTCCATGGCTACACCTTC
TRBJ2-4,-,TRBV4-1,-,CASSHPLENIQYF,TGCGCCAGCAGCCATCCCCTAGAAAACATTCAGTACTTC
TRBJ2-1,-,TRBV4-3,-,CASSQDGTPNNEQFF,TGCGCCAGCAGCCAAGATGGGACACCGAACAATGAGCAGTTCTTC
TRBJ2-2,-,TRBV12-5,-,CASGLDPGTIPGELFF,TGTGCTAGTGGTTTGGACCCCGGGACCATCCCCGGGGAGCTGTTTTTT
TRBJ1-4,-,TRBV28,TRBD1,CPRGDRFNEKLFF,TGTCCCAGGGGGGACAGGTTCAATGAAAAACTGTTTTTT
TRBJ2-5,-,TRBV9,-,CASSGGAASETQYF,TGTGCCAGCAGCGGCGGGGCAGCGTCAGAGACCCAGTACTTC
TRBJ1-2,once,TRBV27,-,CASSLASNYGYTF,TGTGCCAGCAGTTTAGCATCTAACTATGGCTACACCTTC
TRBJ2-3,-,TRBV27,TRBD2,CASTERGGTDTQYF,TGTGCCAGCACAGAGCGGGGGGGCACAGATACGCAGTATTTT
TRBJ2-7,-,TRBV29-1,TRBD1,CSVEDGGTGRYEQYF,TGCAGCGTTGAAGATGGGGGGACAGGGCGCTACGAGCAGTACTTC
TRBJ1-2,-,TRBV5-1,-,CASSFHREHYGYTF,TGCGCCAGCAGCTTTCACAGGGAACACTATGGCTACACCTTC
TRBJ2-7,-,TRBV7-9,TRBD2,CASSLGLAGVYEQYF,TGTGCCAGCAGCCTCGGACTAGCGGGAGTCTACGAGCAGTACTTC
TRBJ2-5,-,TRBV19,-,CASGGTPYSQYF,TGTGCCAGTGGGGGGACCCCTTATTCCCAGTACTTC
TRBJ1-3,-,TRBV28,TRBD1,CASRGTGSAGSGNTIYF,TGTGCCAGCAGGGGGACAGGGTCAGCCGGGTCTGGAAACACCATATATTTT
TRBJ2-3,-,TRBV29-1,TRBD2,CSPILAGGPDTQYF,TGCAGCCCCATCCTAGCGGGAGGTCCAGATACGCAGTATTTT
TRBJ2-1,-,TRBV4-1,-,CASSQVAENEQFF,TGCGCCAGCAGCCAAGTGGCGGAGAATGAGCAGTTCTTC
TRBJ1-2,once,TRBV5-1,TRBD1,CASSLARDRFYGYTF,TGCGCCAGCAGCTTGGCCCGGGACAGGTTTTATGGCTACACCTTC
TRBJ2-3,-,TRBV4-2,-,CASSEGGGYTDTQYF,TGTGCCAGCAGCGAGGGTGGCGGATACACAGATACGCAGTATTTT
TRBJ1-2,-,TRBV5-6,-,CASSVYKAVNYGYTF,TGTGCCAGCAGCGTGTACAAAGCGGTTAACTATGGCTACACCTTC
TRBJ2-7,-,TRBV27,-,CASSSTGRAYEQYF,TGTGCCAGCAGTTCGACAGGCCGCGCCTACGAGCAGTACTTC
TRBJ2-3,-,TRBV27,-,CASSLWAGTSDTQYF,TGTGCCAGCAGTTTATGGGCAGGGACATCAGATACGCAGTATTTT
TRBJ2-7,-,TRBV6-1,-,CASSLRQGLSEQYF,TGTGCCAGCAGTCTCAGACAGGGACTATCCGAGCAGTACTTC
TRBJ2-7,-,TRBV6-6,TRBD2,CASREKTSAYYEQYF,TGTGCCAGCAGAGAAAAGACTAGCGCATACTACGAGCAGTACTTC
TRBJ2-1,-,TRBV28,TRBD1,CASYRDRGDEQFF,TGTGCCAGTTACCGGGACAGGGGCGATGAGCAGTTCTTC
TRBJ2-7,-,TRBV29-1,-,CSVEETGISYEQYF,TGCAGCGTTGAAGAGACAGGTATTTCCTACGAGCAGTACTTC